These 24 T cell receptor beta chains were sequenced from one sample in a study of TIL therapy for anti-PD-1-resistant metastatic lung cancer. This was the immunoSEQ v3 assay. Clones were sequenced by immunoSEQ multiplex PCR, and TCRdb holds only the in-frame ones, with some missing. The data hold under 70,000 clones, with around 87% observed a single time. Specified time point: pre-treatment sample, taken before nivolumab and TIL therapy. The source material was blood, sampled at baseline. Receptor source: a person aged 25 to 80 with non-small cell lung cancer.

DNA for the CDR3: TGTGCCAGCAGTTTGCCCCGCTCTCGTAGACAGGGGAGCACAGATACGCAGTATTTT. Translation: CASSLPRSRRQGSTDTQYF. This rearrangement joins TRBV28 to TRBJ2-3, with 8 bases fitting TRBD1. Germline V gene data show CDR1 as MDHEN and CDR2 as SYDVKM. The J segment lost 0 bases and the V segment lost 3 bases, leaving 14 bases of the junction unmatched. CDR3 length: 19 residues.

This chain joins TRBV18 and TRBJ2-3; 10 bases line up with TRBD2. The CDR3 is made up of 17 amino acids. V lost 2 bases, J lost 0 bases, and 5 bases stayed unmatched. Per the germline V gene, CDR1 is KGHSH and CDR2 is LQKENI. The CDR3 reads CASSPGSSGGSTDTQYF. CDR3 DNA sequence: TGTGCCAGCTCACCAGGCTCTAGCGGGGGTAGCACAGATACGCAGTATTTT.

This clone was picked up one time. This rearrangement joins TRBV5-1 to TRBJ1-4, with a possible D match to TRBD1 (5 bases). The germline V gene has CDR1 SGHRS and CDR2 YFSETQ. The ends were cut back, 4 bases at V and 3 bases at J, with 13 bases in the middle. CDR3 length: 15 residues. The CDR3 here is CASSPGARANEKLFF. DNA of the CDR3: TGCGCCAGCAGCCCTGGGGCTAGGGCTAATGAAAAACTGTTTTTT.

The chain carries TRBV27 and TRBJ2-2; no reliable D call. Germline-derived CDR1 and CDR2 are MNHEY and SMNVEV (reference sequence). The CDR3 totals 19 residues. The V end lost 3 bases, the J end lost 0 bases, and 20 bases lay between the germline ends. The CDR3 DNA reads as TGTGCCAGCAGTTTCGGGCCGAGCTGGGATCTCGCGAACACCGGGGAGCTGTTTTTT. This gives the protein CASSFGPSWDLANTGELFF.

This sequence joins TRBV6-5 and TRBJ1-1; D possibly corresponds to TRBD1 (6 bases). From germline, CDR1 is MNHEY and CDR2 SVGAGI. This CDR3 has 13 residues. V was trimmed by 7 bases and J by 4 bases, leaving 13 bases between them. CDR3 nucleotide sequence: TGTGCCAGCACCCAGGGACAAACCACTGAAGCTTTCTTT. This codes for CASTQGQTTEAFF.

This chain connects TRBV5-1 to TRBJ2-3; D is perhaps TRBD1 or TRBD2 (6 bases each). Trimming took 3 bases from V and 0 from J, leaving 8 bases between them. Germline V CDR1 and CDR2: SGHRS, YFSETQ. The CDR3 consists of 14 residues. The CDR3 sequence is CASSWGASTDTQYF. The CDR3, as DNA: TGCGCCAGCAGCTGGGGGGCGAGCACAGATACGCAGTATTTT.

The chain links TRBV11-2 to TRBJ2-7; D remains ambiguous. Germline CDR1 reads SGHAT; CDR2 reads FQNNGV. V dropped 0 bases and J dropped 2 bases, with 11 bases sitting between them. CDR3 length: 15 amino acids. CDR3 coding DNA: TGTGCCAGCAGCTTAGACCCATATGGGGCCTACGAGCAGTACTTC. It encodes CASSLDPYGAYEQYF. Drawing the rest from reference TRBV11-2 and TRBJ2-7, the complete variable domain is EAGVAQSPRYKIIEKRQSVAFWCNPISGHATLYWYQQILGQGPKLLIQFQNNGVVDDSQLPKDRFSAERLKGVDSTLKIQPAKLEDSAVYLCASSLDPYGAYEQYFGPGTRLTVT.

This chain links TRBV19 with TRBJ2-2; the match to TRBD2 covers 12 bases. The CDR3 consists of 15 residues. J gave up 5 bases and V 5 bases, and 3 bases lay outside the gene matches. CDR1 LNHDA and CDR2 SQIVND come from the germline V gene (reference sequence). For the CDR3, the DNA is TGTGCCAGTAGTCAGGGGACTAGCGGGACCGGGGAGCTGTTTTTT. Residues: CASSQGTSGTGELFF.

The V and J genes are TRBV9 and TRBJ2-1; the match to TRBD1 covers 7 bases. The length of the CDR3 is 15 residues. Germline V gene lookup returns CDR1 SGDLS and CDR2 YYNGEE. V trimming: 4 bases; J trimming: 0 bases; junction bases outside the gene matches: 4. CDR3 region: CASSKGQTSYNEQFF. The CDR3 region has the DNA TGTGCCAGCAGCAAGGGACAGACCTCCTACAATGAGCAGTTCTTC.

The rearrangement joins TRBV7-8 to TRBJ1-1; possibly TRBD1 for D (5 bases). Trimming shortened V by 4 bases and J by 11 bases, and 20 bases separated the two germline ends. CDR3 length equals 14 residues. Germline CDR1 is SGHVS and CDR2 is FQNEAQ. CDR3 sequence: CASSSQSRGVRAFF. In DNA, the CDR3 is TGTGCCAGCAGCTCCCAATCGCGAGGGGTTAGGGCTTTCTTT.

The V and J genes are TRBV11-3 and TRBJ2-2, with 11 bases matching TRBD1. Trimming took 7 bases from V and 6 from J; bases not matched to a gene: 7. The germline V gene has CDR1 SGHNT and CDR2 YENEEA. The CDR3 is made up of 15 amino acids. The CDR3 sequence: CASTPGTGGSGELFF. The CDR3 coding sequence is TGTGCCAGCACACCCGGGACAGGGGGTTCCGGGGAGCTGTTTTTT.

The rearrangement uses TRBV4-2 and TRBJ2-1; 7 bases agree with TRBD2. The CDR3 consists of 14 residues. J gave up 8 bases and V 0 bases, and 4 bases lay outside the gene matches. Germline CDR1 and CDR2: LGHNA and YNFKEQ. The CDR3 here is CASSQEVRGDEQFF. The CDR3 region has the DNA TGTGCCAGCAGCCAAGAAGTCCGGGGGGATGAGCAGTTCTTC.

The chain employs TRBV19 and TRBJ1-1; D remains unclear. Germline values: CDR1 LNHDA, CDR2 SQIVND (reference sequence). The V end was cut by 1 base, the J end by 4 bases, with 10 bases between. This CDR3 contains 14 residues. The CDR3 nucleotides are TGTGCCAGTAGTATAGGTGGCAGCGGCACTGAAGCTTTCTTT. Protein: CASSIGGSGTEAFF. Using reference TRBV19 and TRBJ1-1 for the parts outside the CDR3, the full variable domain is DGGITQSPKYLFRKEGQNVTLSCEQNLNHDAMYWYRQDPGQGLRLIYYSQIVNDFQKGDIAEGYSVSREKKESFPLTVTSAQKNPTAFYLCASSIGGSGTEAFFGQGTRLTVV.

This rearrangement joins TRBV6-2 or TRBV6-3 to TRBJ2-1; 10 bases align to TRBD2. V was pared by 2 bases and J by 8 bases, with 6 bases of the junction left unmatched. Germline loops: CDR1 MNHEY, CDR2 SVGEGT. CDR3 size: 15 residues. This CDR3 is CASSYISGGAYEQFF. CDR3 nucleotides: TGTGCCAGCAGTTACATAAGCGGGGGGGCGTATGAGCAGTTCTTC.

The chain recombines TRBV5-1 with TRBJ2-3; TRBD2 matches 14 bases. The CDR3 is made up of 17 amino acids. The trim removed 0 bases at V and 6 bases at J, leaving 6 bases unmatched. Per germline, CDR1 SGHRS and CDR2 YFSETQ. The CDR3 sequence is CASSLAGTSGRGDTQYF. As DNA, the CDR3 is TGCGCCAGCAGCTTGGCCGGGACTAGCGGGAGAGGCGATACGCAGTATTTT.

The rearrangement links TRBV21-1 to TRBJ2-7; the D call TRBD1 from the table was never checked on the DNA. TRBV21-1 is shown as a pseudogene. This CDR3 has 15 amino acids. CDR3 sequence reads: CASSKVGAETYEQYF. The DNA of the CDR3 is TGTGCCAGCAGCAAAGTAGGGGCAGAAACCTACGAGCAGTACTTC.

The rearrangement links TRBV30 to TRBJ1-6; weak D call: TRBD1 (5 bases). V lost 0 bases and J lost 8, with 14 bases in between. Per the germline V gene, CDR1 is GTSNPN and CDR2 is SVGIG (reference sequence). This CDR3 is 15 amino acids long. The CDR3 bases are TGTGCCTGGAGTGTACTCAGGGCGGATGATTCACCCCTCCACTTT. Its translation is CAWSVLRADDSPLHF.

The gene calls are TRBV20-1 and TRBJ2-1; tentative D call: TRBD2 (6 bases). From germline, CDR1 is DFQATT and CDR2 SNEGSKA (reference sequence). Trimming pared 3 bases from V and 12 bases from J, leaving 9 bases between. This CDR3 has 10 residues. This chain's CDR3 is CSASGTPQFF. CDR3 nucleotide sequence: TGCAGTGCTAGCGGGACTCCGCAGTTCTTC.

The chain combines TRBV6-5 with TRBJ1-2; D remains ambiguous. V was shortened by 2 bases and J by 5 bases, with 18 bases between the two germline ends. This CDR3 is 16 amino acids long. Germline CDR1 and CDR2: MNHEY and SVGAGI. The CDR3 loop reads CASSYTVKTLGYGYTF. For the CDR3, the DNA is TGTGCCAGCAGTTACACCGTCAAGACATTGGGGTATGGCTACACCTTC.

The chain employs TRBV5-1 and TRBJ2-5; D unresolved. Between the trimmed V and J ends, which lost 4 bases and 3 bases, there was a span of 10 bases. The CDR3 spans 13 residues. Germline CDR1 SGHRS, CDR2 YFSETQ. The CDR3 DNA sequence: TGCGCCAGCAGCGGGCAGCAGAAAGAGACCCAGTACTTC. It yields the protein CASSGQQKETQYF.

This chain uses TRBV28 with TRBJ1-4; TRBD1 agrees at 8 bases. The CDR3 runs to 15 residues. Germline CDR1 is MDHEN and CDR2 is SYDVKM. V lost 6 bases and J lost 2; bases outside the gene matches: 5. The CDR3 reads CASSYQGATNEKLFF. The CDR3 DNA reads TGTGCCAGCAGCTACCAGGGGGCGACTAATGAAAAACTGTTTTTT.

This chain connects TRBV28 to TRBJ1-2; D is uncertain. Trimming pared 6 bases from V and 2 bases from J, leaving 19 bases between. Germline V gene sequence: CDR1 MDHEN, CDR2 SYDVKM. This CDR3 comprises 16 residues. CDR3 protein: CASSSSGLGPNYGYTF. As DNA, the CDR3 is TGTGCCAGCAGCTCCTCCGGGCTAGGGCCGAACTATGGCTACACCTTC.

V gene TRBV3-1 (or the pseudogene TRBV3-2) combines with J gene TRBJ1-2; unclear D gene. This CDR3 has 14 amino acids. Germline CDR1 is LGHDT and CDR2 is YNNKEL (reference sequence). Deletions cut 1 base from V and 3 bases from J, with 9 bases between. Here the CDR3 reads CASSQGNSHYGYTF. The CDR3 DNA follows: TGTGCCAGCAGCCAAGGGAACAGCCACTATGGCTACACCTTC.

The chain is built from TRBV9 and TRBJ1-5, with D unclear. The ends were cut back, 3 bases at V and 4 bases at J, with 23 bases in the middle. The CDR3 length is 18 residues. The germline gives CDR1 SGDLS, CDR2 YYNGEE. The CDR3 DNA is TGTGCCAGCAGCGAACGACATACCGCCCCCCTAAAGAATCAGCCCCAGCATTTT. Translation: CASSERHTAPLKNQPQHF.